The 28 T cell receptor beta chains listed next were all sequenced from one sample in a study of T cells in Graves' hyperthyroidism and ophthalmopathy (dated by TCRdb to the late 2010s). The library was obtained by multiplex PCR. Sequencing was carried out with an Illumina HiSeq 2000. The TCR beta CDR3 regions were amplified from RNA transcripts. A first-round RT-PCR of the TCR CDR3 used the HTBI primer set with the Qiagen OneStep RT-PCR kit. TCRdb reworked the public reads: Q25 trimming with fastp, MiXCR clone assembly, productive beta chains retained. One record per CDR3 amino acid sequence lists the most common genes and DNA. The sample table records about 510,000 distinct CDR3 sequences; 40% to 50% of these occur just once. Around 47% of the sample rests with the top ten. The source material was peripheral blood or thyroid tissue (not recorded which). These receptors were collected from an adult woman with Graves' disease, either hyperthyroidism or ophthalmopathy (not recorded which).

This clonotype was detected many times. This rearrangement joins TRBV5-1 to TRBJ1-6; D uncertain. The germline CDR1 and CDR2 sequences are SGHRS and YFSETQ. The CDR3 is 14 residues long. Trimming removed 0 bases at V and 7 bases at J, with 8 bases between. CDR3 coding DNA: TGCGCCAGCAGCTTGGAAATCCCCAATTCACCCCTCCACTTT. It is translated as CASSLEIPNSPLHF.

Points on this clonotype: This may be a read error, as it is one base from a much larger clone. The chain joins TRBV7-9 to TRBJ2-7; D perhaps matches TRBD2 (5 bases). CDR3 size: 14 residues. The germline V gene encodes CDR1 SEHNR and CDR2 FQNEAQ (reference sequence). The CDR3 nucleotides read TGTGCCAACAGCCCCTCCGGGGTTGGGTACGAGCAGTACTTC. Its translation: CANSPSGVGYEQYF.

V usage is TRBV12-3 or TRBV12-4 and J usage is TRBJ1-1; 9 bases align to TRBD1. CDR3 length equals 15 residues. With 1 base clipped from V and 1 base from J, the junction kept 1 base outside the gene matches. The CDR3 sequence: CASSLGGQGNTEAFF. CDR3 bases: TGTGCCAGCAGTTTAGGGGGACAGGGGAACACTGAAGCTTTCTTT.

This chain links TRBV25-1 with TRBJ2-7, with 9 bases fitting TRBD2. Germline lookup yields CDR1 MGHDK and CDR2 SYGVNS. J lost 6 bases, V lost 3 bases, and 3 bases had no gene match. This CDR3 is 13 amino acids long. The CDR3, as DNA: TGTGCCAGCAGTGAGGCTAGCGGGGCCGAGCAGTACTTC. Translated: CASSEASGAEQYF.

This clonotype has ten or more counts. The CDR3 reads CSVQSGGYTF. The CDR3, as DNA: TGCAGCGTTCAGTCCGGCGGCTACACCTTC. The genes are TRBV29-1 and TRBJ1-2, with D uncertain. Trimming cost V 5 bases and J 8 bases, with 9 bases left between them. The germline gives CDR1 SQVTM, CDR2 ANQGSEA. The CDR3 runs 10 residues.

The chain combines TRBV20-1 with TRBJ1-2, with D possibly being TRBD1 (6 bases). Germline loops: CDR1 DFQATT, CDR2 SNEGSKA (reference sequence). Trimming took off 7 bases at V and 6 bases at J, with 27 bases between the two ends. CDR3 size: 16 residues. The CDR3, as DNA: TGCAGTGTTTCAGCGGGGGGACACTCTGGGGCCGATGGCTACACCTTC. It translates to CSVSAGGHSGADGYTF.

This clonotype was picked up a small number of times. The chain recombines TRBV29-1 with TRBJ2-5; no definite D call. This CDR3 spans 14 amino acids. The germline CDR1 and CDR2 sequences are SQVTM and ANQGSEA. V was pared by 2 bases and J by 2 bases, with 12 bases between. The CDR3 DNA reads as TGCAGCGTTGAACGCCTCCGGCGACAAGAGACCCAGTACTTC. It encodes CSVERLRRQETQYF.

This clonotype was seen a few times. This chain uses TRBV5-1 with TRBJ1-1; TRBD1 matches 7 bases. Trimming cost V 3 bases and J 10 bases; bases outside gene matches: 6. Germline lookup yields CDR1 SGHRS and CDR2 YFSETQ. There are 12 residues in the CDR3. CDR3 loop: CASSSGGTGAFF. The CDR3 nucleotides are TGCGCCAGCAGCTCAGGGGGAACGGGAGCTTTCTTT.

The rearrangement links TRBV6-6 to TRBJ1-2; D is undetermined. V was shortened by 0 bases and J by 2 bases, with 10 bases between the two germline ends. Germline CDR1 reads MNHNY; CDR2 reads SVGAGI (reference sequence). CDR3 length: 15 residues. CDR3 residues: CASSYSSGLNYGYTF. CDR3 in DNA: TGTGCCAGCAGTTACTCGAGTGGGTTGAACTATGGCTACACCTTC.

This clonotype was seen at least ten times. The genes are TRBV7-2 and TRBJ2-7, with TRBD2 matching 7 bases. The germline V gene has CDR1 SGHTA and CDR2 FQGNSA. The CDR3 spans 12 residues. Trimming cost V 9 bases and J 3 bases; bases outside gene matches: 5. The chain's CDR3 is CASGEGLYEQYF. The CDR3 DNA reads TGTGCCAGTGGGGAGGGCCTCTACGAGCAGTACTTC. The variable domain in full, with the rest retrieved from reference TRBV7-2 and TRBJ2-7, is GAGVSQSPSNKVTEKGKDVELRCDPISGHTALYWYRQSLGQGLEFLIYFQGNSAPDKSGLPSDRFSAERTGGSVSTLTIQRTQQEDSAVYLCASGEGLYEQYFGPGTRLTVT.

This clonotype was picked up many times. CDR3 DNA sequence: TGTGCCAGCAGCGTGTCAGGGATCGATCAGCCCCAGCATTTT. Protein product: CASSVSGIDQPQHF. V gene TRBV9 combines with J gene TRBJ1-5; D might be TRBD1 (5 bases). V gave up 2 bases and J gave up 5 bases, with 11 bases separating them. The CDR3 runs 14 residues. Germline V gene sequence: CDR1 SGDLS, CDR2 YYNGEE.

This clonotype was detected a few times. The chain combines TRBV7-8 with TRBJ2-7; tentative D call: TRBD1 (6 bases). V shed 6 bases and J shed 3 bases, with 21 bases lying between them. Looked up from germline, CDR1 is SGHVS and CDR2 is FQNEAQ. CDR3 length equals 16 residues. CDR3 coding DNA: TGTGCCAGCAGTGAACAGGGCACTACCGTTAGCTACGAGCAGTACTTC. Translating it yields CASSEQGTTVSYEQYF.

This chain joins TRBV4-1 and TRBJ1-1; D perhaps matches TRBD1 (5 bases). Deletions cut 1 base from V and 5 bases from J, with 11 bases between. The CDR3 runs 14 residues. Per germline, CDR1 MGHRA and CDR2 YSYEKL. The CDR3 DNA sequence: TGCGCCAGCAGCCAAGGAGGGGTGAGTACTGAAGCTTTCTTT. This codes for CASSQGGVSTEAFF.

The sample holds a few counts of this clonotype. The rearrangement joins TRBV12-3 or TRBV12-4 to TRBJ2-2; D call uncertain. Trimming left V 6 bases short and J 1 base short, with 9 bases between. The CDR3 spans 14 residues. CDR3 region: CASRADLNTGELFF. As DNA, the CDR3 is TGTGCCAGCAGAGCAGACCTGAACACCGGGGAGCTGTTTTTT.

This clonotype showed up just a few times. V is TRBV6-6 and J is TRBJ2-7; 11 bases line up with TRBD1. V dropped 6 bases and J dropped 4; count of bases not matched to a gene: 11. The CDR3 runs 16 residues. CDR1 and CDR2 from the germline V gene are MNHNY and SVGAGI (reference sequence). CDR3 sequence reads: CASSAFAGTGGYEQYF. DNA for the CDR3: TGTGCCAGCAGCGCTTTTGCCGGGACAGGGGGTTACGAGCAGTACTTC.

The chain combines TRBV15 with TRBJ2-1; 15 nucleotides match TRBD2. Trimming removed 7 bases from V and 4 bases from J; junction bases left unmatched: 5. The CDR3 consists of 16 residues. The germline V gene has CDR1 LNHNV and CDR2 YYDKDF (reference sequence). CDR3 sequence (DNA): TGTGCCACCATCCCCGGGACTAGCGGGAGGTACAATGAGCAGTTCTTC. Its protein is CATIPGTSGRYNEQFF.

This clonotype was recorded many times. V and J are TRBV10-1 and TRBJ1-1; D is uncertain. Trimming removed 4 bases from V and 6 bases from J, with 6 bases in between. Germline-derived CDR1 and CDR2 are WNHNN and SYGVQD (reference sequence). The CDR3 is made up of 11 amino acids. The chain's CDR3 is CASSVGSEAFF. In DNA, the CDR3 is TGCGCCAGCAGTGTGGGATCTGAAGCTTTCTTT.

This clonotype came up many times. This chain joins TRBV20-1 and TRBJ1-4; D is unclear. This CDR3 contains 14 residues. V shed 3 bases and J shed 4 bases, with 12 bases lying between them. Germline CDR1 is DFQATT and CDR2 is SNEGSKA (reference sequence). DNA of the CDR3: TGCAGTGCTAGGCGGGGATCTAATAATGAAAAACTGTTTTTT. It is translated as CSARRGSNNEKLFF.

There are many counts of this clonotype. The chain joins TRBV29-1 to TRBJ1-1, with unresolved D. Germline CDR1 reads SQVTM; CDR2 reads ANQGSEA. Trimming took 4 bases from V and 2 from J, leaving 14 bases between them. The CDR3 is 14 amino acids. As DNA, the CDR3 is TGCAGCGTTGGGGTCTCCTCCGGCAACACTGAAGCTTTCTTT. This encodes CSVGVSSGNTEAFF.

This clonotype was picked up many times. The gene calls are TRBV29-1 and TRBJ1-1; 8 nucleotides agree with TRBD1. V lost 5 bases and J lost 11; bases outside the gene matches: 10. CDR3 length: 12 amino acids. Germline CDR1 SQVTM, CDR2 ANQGSEA. The CDR3 protein is CSVTDRGHWAFF. CDR3 nucleotides: TGCAGCGTTACCGACAGGGGTCACTGGGCTTTCTTT.

This clonotype was seen a single time. This may arise from a read error, as a much more abundant clone is one base away. The chain has TRBV20-1 and TRBJ2-5; D is possibly TRBD2 (6 bases). CDR3 size: 13 residues. V lost 4 bases and J 2 bases, leaving 11 bases between the germline ends. Germline loops: CDR1 DFQATT, CDR2 SNEGSKA (reference sequence). The CDR3 nucleotides are TGCAGTGCTATGGGGGGTGGGCAAGAGACCCAGTACTTC. Protein sequence: CSAMGGGQETQYF.

The genes are TRBV7-8 and TRBJ2-5; the D is unclear. Deletions cut 1 base from V and 7 bases from J, with 7 bases between. The CDR3 runs to 12 residues. Germline CDR1 is SGHVS and CDR2 is FQNEAQ. The CDR3: CASSLEWGTQYF. The CDR3 region has the DNA TGTGCCAGCAGCTTAGAATGGGGGACCCAGTACTTC.

The chain uses TRBV2 and TRBJ2-5; TRBD2 aligns across 8 bases. Looked up from germline, CDR1 is SNHLY and CDR2 is FYNNEI. CDR3 length: 13 amino acids. The junction had 10 bases not matched to a gene; V was cut back by 8 bases and J by 8 bases. This CDR3 reads CASREGLGVTQYF. The CDR3 DNA is TGTGCCAGCCGGGAGGGCCTAGGGGTAACCCAGTACTTC.

In regard to this clonotype: Because the CDR3 is missing its conserved closing phenylalanine or tryptophan, this is likely a read error. The DNA is omitted, as the CDR3 cannot be located on it reliably, and the CDR3 follows TCRdb's listing. The rearrangement uses TRBV5-1 and TRBJ2-6; TRBD2 is the table's D call and was not checked against the DNA. From germline, CDR1 is SGHRS and CDR2 YFSETQ. The CDR3 totals 11 residues, both ends included. CDR3 sequence reads: CASSLAGASNT.

The V gene is TRBV7-2, the J gene TRBJ2-7, with D possibly matching TRBD2 (7 bases). This CDR3 has 15 residues. The ends were cut back, 5 bases at V and 6 bases at J, with 20 bases in the middle. Germline CDR1 and CDR2: SGHTA and FQGNSA. The CDR3 bases are TGTGCCAGCAGCCCATGGCGGGGGCGCTTTGCCGAGCAGTACTTC. Protein: CASSPWRGRFAEQYF.

The chain employs TRBV29-1 and TRBJ2-7; D unclear. Germline V lookup: CDR1 SQVTM, CDR2 ANQGSEA. Deletions cut 4 bases from V and 4 bases from J, with 11 bases between. CDR3 size: 12 residues. DNA for the CDR3: TGCAGCGTTGGGCGGAATTCTTACGAGCAGTACTTC. Amino acid sequence: CSVGRNSYEQYF.

This clonotype appeared many times. The V and J genes are TRBV7-9 and TRBJ1-1, with a weak D call TRBD1 (5 bases). V lost 7 bases to trimming and J lost 4 bases, with 19 bases between them. Germline CDR1 is SEHNR and CDR2 is FQNEAQ (reference sequence). The CDR3 has 15 amino acids. CDR3: CASTLTGGGGTEAFF. CDR3 bases: TGTGCCAGCACCCTTACAGGCGGGGGGGGCACTGAAGCTTTCTTT. Full variable domain (remainder filled in from reference TRBV7-9 and TRBJ1-1): DTGVSQNPRHKITKRGQNVTFRCDPISEHNRLYWYRQTLGQGPEFLTYFQNEAQLEKSRLLSDRFSAERPKGSFSTLEIQRTEQGDSAMYLCASTLTGGGGTEAFFGQGTRLTVV.

The J gene is TRBJ1-2, the V gene TRBV19; D gene ambiguous. This CDR3 has 14 residues. Trimming removed 3 bases at V and 8 bases at J, with 16 bases between. Germline CDR1 reads LNHDA; CDR2 reads SQIVND (reference sequence). The CDR3 DNA reads as TGTGCCAGTAGTATCCTTGGTTCGACGTGGGGCTACACCTTC. Translated, it gives CASSILGSTWGYTF.